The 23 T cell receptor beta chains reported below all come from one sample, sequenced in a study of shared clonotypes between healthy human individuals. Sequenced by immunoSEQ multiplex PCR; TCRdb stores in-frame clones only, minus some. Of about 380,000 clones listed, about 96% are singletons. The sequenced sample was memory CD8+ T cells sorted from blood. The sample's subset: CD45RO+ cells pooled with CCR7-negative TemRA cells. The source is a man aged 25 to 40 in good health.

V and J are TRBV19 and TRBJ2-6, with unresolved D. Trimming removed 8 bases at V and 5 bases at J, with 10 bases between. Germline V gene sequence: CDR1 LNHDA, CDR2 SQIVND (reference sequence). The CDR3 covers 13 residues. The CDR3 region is CASHDTRANVLTF. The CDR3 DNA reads TGTGCCAGTCATGACACAAGGGCCAACGTCCTGACTTTC.

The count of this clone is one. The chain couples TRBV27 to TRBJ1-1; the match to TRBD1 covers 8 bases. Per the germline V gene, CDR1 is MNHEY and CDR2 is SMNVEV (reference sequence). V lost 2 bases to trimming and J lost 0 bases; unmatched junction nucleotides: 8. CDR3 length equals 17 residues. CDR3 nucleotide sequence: TGTGCCAGCAGTTTAGGAGTAAGGACAGGGTTGAACACTGAAGCTTTCTTT. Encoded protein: CASSLGVRTGLNTEAFF.

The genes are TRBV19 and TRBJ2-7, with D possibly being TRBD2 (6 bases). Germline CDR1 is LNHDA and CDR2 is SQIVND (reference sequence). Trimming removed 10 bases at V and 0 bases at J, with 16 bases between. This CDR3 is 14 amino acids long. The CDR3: CATASGHSSYEQYF. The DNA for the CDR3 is TGTGCCACCGCAAGCGGGCACTCCTCCTACGAGCAGTACTTC.

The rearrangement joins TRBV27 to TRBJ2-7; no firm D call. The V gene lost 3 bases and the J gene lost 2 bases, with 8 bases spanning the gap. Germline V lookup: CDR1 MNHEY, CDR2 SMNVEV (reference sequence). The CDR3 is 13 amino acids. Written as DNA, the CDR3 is TGTGCCAGCAGTTTTTACGGCGCCTACGAGCAGTACTTC. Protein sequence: CASSFYGAYEQYF.

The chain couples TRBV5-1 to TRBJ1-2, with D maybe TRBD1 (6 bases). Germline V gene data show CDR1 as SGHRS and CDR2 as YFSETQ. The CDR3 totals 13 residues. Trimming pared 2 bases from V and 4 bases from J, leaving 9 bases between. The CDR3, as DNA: TGCGCCAGCAGCTTACAGGGATCCTATGGCTACACCTTC. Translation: CASSLQGSYGYTF.

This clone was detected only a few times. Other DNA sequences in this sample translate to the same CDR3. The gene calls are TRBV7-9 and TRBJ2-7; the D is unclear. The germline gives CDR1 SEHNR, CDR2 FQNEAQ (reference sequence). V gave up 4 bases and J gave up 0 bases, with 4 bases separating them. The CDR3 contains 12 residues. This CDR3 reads CASSSSSYEQYF. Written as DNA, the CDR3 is TGTGCCAGCAGCTCTTCCTCCTACGAGCAGTACTTC.

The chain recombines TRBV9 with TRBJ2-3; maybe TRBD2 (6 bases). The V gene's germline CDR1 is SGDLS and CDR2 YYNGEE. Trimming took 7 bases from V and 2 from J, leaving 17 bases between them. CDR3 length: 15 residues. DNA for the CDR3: TGTGCCAGCTCAAGAAGCGGAGGGATCACAGATACGCAGTATTTT. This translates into CASSRSGGITDTQYF.

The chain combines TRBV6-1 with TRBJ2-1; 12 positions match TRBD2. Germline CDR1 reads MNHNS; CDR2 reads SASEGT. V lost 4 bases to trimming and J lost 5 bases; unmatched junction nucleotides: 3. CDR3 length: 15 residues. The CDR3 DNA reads TGTGCCAGCAGTGTACTAGCGGGAGGCCACAATGAGCAGTTCTTC. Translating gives CASSVLAGGHNEQFF.

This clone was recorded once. In nucleotides, the CDR3 is TGCGCCAGCAGTGAAATAAGACAGGGTGGGGAGCAGTACTTC. It is translated as CASSEIRQGGEQYF. The rearrangement joins TRBV10-1 to TRBJ2-7, with 7 bases fitting TRBD1. The germline gives CDR1 WNHNN, CDR2 SYGVQD (reference sequence). Trimming at V came to 3 bases and at J to 7 bases, leaving 9 bases not matched to a gene. The CDR3 extends over 14 amino acids.

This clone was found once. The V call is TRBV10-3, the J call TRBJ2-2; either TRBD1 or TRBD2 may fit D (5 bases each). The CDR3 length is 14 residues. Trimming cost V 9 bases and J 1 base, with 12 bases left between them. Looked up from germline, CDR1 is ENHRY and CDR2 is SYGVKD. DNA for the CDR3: TGTGCCATTGCCGGGACCCAGAACACCGGGGAGCTGTTTTTT. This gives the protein CAIAGTQNTGELFF.

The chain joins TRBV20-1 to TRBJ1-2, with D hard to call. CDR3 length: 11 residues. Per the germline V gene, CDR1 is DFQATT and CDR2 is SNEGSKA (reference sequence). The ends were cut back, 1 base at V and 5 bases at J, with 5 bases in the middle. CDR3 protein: CSARVTYGYTF. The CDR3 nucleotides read TGCAGTGCTAGAGTAACTTATGGCTACACCTTC.

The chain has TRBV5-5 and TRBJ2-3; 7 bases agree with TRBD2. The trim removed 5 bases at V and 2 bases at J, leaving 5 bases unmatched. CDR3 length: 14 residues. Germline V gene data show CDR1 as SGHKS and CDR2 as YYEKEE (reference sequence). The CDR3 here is CASSKAGITDTQYF. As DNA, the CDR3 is TGTGCCAGCAGTAAAGCGGGAATCACAGATACGCAGTATTTT.

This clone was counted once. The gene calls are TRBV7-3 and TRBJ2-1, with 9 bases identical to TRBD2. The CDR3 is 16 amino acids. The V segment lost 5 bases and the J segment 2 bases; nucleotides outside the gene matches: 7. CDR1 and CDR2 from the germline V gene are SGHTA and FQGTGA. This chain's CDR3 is CASSPQREAPYNEQFF. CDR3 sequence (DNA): TGTGCCAGCAGCCCTCAGCGGGAGGCCCCCTACAATGAGCAGTTCTTC. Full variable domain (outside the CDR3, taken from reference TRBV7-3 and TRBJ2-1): GAGVSQTPSNKVTEKGKYVELRCDPISGHTALYWYRQSLGQGPEFLIYFQGTGAADDSGLPNDRFFAVRPEGSVSTLKIQRTERGDSAVYLCASSPQREAPYNEQFFGPGTRLTVL.

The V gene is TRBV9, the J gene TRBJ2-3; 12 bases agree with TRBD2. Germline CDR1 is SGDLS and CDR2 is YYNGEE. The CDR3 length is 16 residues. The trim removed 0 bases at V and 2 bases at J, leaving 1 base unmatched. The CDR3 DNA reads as TGTGCCAGCAGCGTAGGGACTAGCGGGAACACAGATACGCAGTATTTT. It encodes CASSVGTSGNTDTQYF.

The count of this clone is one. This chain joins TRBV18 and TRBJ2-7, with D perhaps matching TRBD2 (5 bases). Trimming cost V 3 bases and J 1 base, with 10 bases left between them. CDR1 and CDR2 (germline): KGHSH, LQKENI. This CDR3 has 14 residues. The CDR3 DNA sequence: TGTGCCAGCTCACCGGCGGGTGGGTCCTACGAGCAGTACTTC. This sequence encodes CASSPAGGSYEQYF. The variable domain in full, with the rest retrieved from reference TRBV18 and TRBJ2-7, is NAGVMQNPRHLVRRRGQEARLRCSPMKGHSHVYWYRQLPEEGLKFMVYLQKENIIDESGMPKERFSAEFPKEGPSILRIQQVVRGDSAAYFCASSPAGGSYEQYFGPGTRLTVT.

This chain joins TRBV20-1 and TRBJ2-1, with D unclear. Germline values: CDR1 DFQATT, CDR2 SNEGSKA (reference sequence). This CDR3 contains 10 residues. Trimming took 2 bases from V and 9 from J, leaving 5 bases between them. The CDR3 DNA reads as TGCAGTGCTAGACCTGTTGAGCAGTTCTTC. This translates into CSARPVEQFF.

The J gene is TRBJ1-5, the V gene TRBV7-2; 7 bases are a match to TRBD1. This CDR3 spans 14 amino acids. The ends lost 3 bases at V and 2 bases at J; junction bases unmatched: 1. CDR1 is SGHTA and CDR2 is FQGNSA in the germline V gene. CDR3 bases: TGTGCCAGCAGCTTTACAGGGGGCAATCAGCCCCAGCATTTT. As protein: CASSFTGGNQPQHF.

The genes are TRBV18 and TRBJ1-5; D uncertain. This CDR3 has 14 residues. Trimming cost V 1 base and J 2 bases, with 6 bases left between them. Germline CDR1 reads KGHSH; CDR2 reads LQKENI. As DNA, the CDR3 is TGTGCCAGCTCACCACAGGGCCGCAATCAGCCCCAGCATTTT. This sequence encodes CASSPQGRNQPQHF.

The DNA of the CDR3 is TGCGCCAGCAGCCAACGTTTGCAGGCTAAAGAGACCCAGTACTTC. Translated, it gives CASSQRLQAKETQYF. V is TRBV4-1 and J is TRBJ2-5; no definite D call. Germline assignment: CDR1 MGHRA and CDR2 YSYEKL. Deletions cut 2 bases from V and 3 bases from J, with 13 bases between. CDR3 length equals 15 residues.

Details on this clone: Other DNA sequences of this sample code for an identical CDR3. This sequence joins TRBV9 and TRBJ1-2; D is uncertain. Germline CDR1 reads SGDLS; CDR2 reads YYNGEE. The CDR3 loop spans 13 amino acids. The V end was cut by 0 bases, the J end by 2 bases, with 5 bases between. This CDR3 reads CASSVAGNYGYTF. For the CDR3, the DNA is TGTGCCAGCAGCGTAGCTGGGAACTATGGCTACACCTTC.

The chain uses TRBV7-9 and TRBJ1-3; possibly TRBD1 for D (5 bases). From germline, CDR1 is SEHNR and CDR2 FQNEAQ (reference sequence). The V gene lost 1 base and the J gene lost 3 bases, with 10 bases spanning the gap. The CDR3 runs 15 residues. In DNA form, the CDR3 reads TGTGCCAGCAGCTTAGGCAGGGCAATTGGAAACACCATATATTTT. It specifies CASSLGRAIGNTIYF.

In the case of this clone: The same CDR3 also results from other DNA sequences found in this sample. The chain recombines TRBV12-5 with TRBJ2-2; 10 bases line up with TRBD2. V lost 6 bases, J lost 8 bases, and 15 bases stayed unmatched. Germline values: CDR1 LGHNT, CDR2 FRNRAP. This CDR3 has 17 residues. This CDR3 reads CASGPGTSDPFGGELFF. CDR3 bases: TGTGCTAGTGGGCCGGGGACTAGCGACCCTTTTGGGGGGGAGCTGTTTTTT.

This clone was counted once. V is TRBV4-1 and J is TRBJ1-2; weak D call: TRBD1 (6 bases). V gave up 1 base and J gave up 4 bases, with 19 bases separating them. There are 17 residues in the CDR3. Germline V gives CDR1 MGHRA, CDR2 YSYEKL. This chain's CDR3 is CASSQAYRAKEAYGYTF. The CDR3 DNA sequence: TGCGCCAGCAGCCAAGCTTACAGGGCAAAGGAGGCCTATGGCTACACCTTC.